This T cell receptor (beta chain) was captured by sequencing in a study of blood T cell repertoires in COVID-19. Study-wide context: Both acute and convalescent COVID-19 samples were obtained from the United States, Italy and Spain. The cDNA or gDNA used as material had been derived from T cells, B-cell-depleted T cells, or PBMCs.

Trimming at V came to 4 bases and at J to 2 bases, leaving 8 bases not matched to a gene. Per germline, CDR1 SGHDN and CDR2 FVKESK. The CDR3 loop spans 16 amino acids. As processed by the authors: Researchers report that nucleated cell counts were estimated from reference gene primer amplification. Clones were sequenced by immunoSEQ multiplex PCR, and TCRdb holds only the in-frame ones, with some missing. The V and J calls and the clone size are those of that table, but D and trimming were determined from the DNA. In the table there are approximately 75,000 clones, over 65% of which are singletons. The sample was peripheral blood. The TCR was taken from a human donor with acute or convalescent COVID-19. The donor label of this sample is uncertain. This chain connects TRBV14 to TRBJ1-2; 9 nucleotides match TRBD1. DNA for the CDR3: TGTGCCAGCAGCCCCCCCCCGACAGGGGGAAACTATGGCTACACCTTC. It encodes CASSPPPTGGNYGYTF.